This T cell receptor beta chain came from a study of shared clonotypes between healthy human individuals. It was into CD45RA+ naive and CD45RA-negative memory subsets that the CD4+ cells were split. The CDR3 consists of 16 residues. The germline CDR1 and CDR2 sequences are SGHNT and YYREEE (reference sequence). V lost 3 bases and J lost 0, with 14 bases in between. Sequencing used immunoSEQ multiplex PCR; TCRdb keeps in-frame clones, though not all of them. The table records approximately 1,500,000 clones, approximately 97% of them present only once. The receptor's source is a man aged 30 to 39 in good health. The chain uses TRBV5-4 and TRBJ2-3; D possibly corresponds to TRBD2 (6 bases). The sample was naive CD4+ T cells sorted from blood. The sample's subset: CD45RA+ positively selected. The DNA for the CDR3 is TGTGCCAGCAGCTGGAGGGCCAGGACTAGCACAGATACGCAGTATTTT. As protein: CASSWRARTSTDTQYF.